The 28 T cell receptor beta chains reported below all come from one sample, sequenced in a study of blood T cell repertoires in COVID-19. Some clones are missing from TCRdb's copy, which holds only in-frame ones; the method was immunoSEQ multiplex PCR. The data show almost 350,000 clones, approximately 90% seen once. Sequences were obtained from peripheral blood. The source of these receptors is a woman aged 60 to 75 with COVID-19, enrolled during active disease.

This clone was seen once. This rearrangement joins TRBV7-8 to TRBJ2-7; TRBD2 agrees at 9 bases. This CDR3 comprises 16 residues. CDR1 and CDR2 (germline): SGHVS, FQNEAQ. The J segment lost 7 bases and the V segment lost 0 bases, leaving 10 bases of the junction unmatched. The CDR3 DNA is TGTGCCAGCAGCTTAGCGCGCGCTAGCGGGGTTGAGGAGCAGTACTTC. It encodes CASSLARASGVEEQYF.

There are a few counts of this clone. The rearrangement joins TRBV28 to TRBJ1-2; a weak D match, TRBD1 (5 bases). CDR1 MDHEN and CDR2 SYDVKM come from the germline V gene. This CDR3 has 15 residues. Trimming removed 2 bases at V and 4 bases at J, with 14 bases between. In DNA form, the CDR3 reads TGTGCCAGCAGTTTAATCCCCGTAAGGGGCTATGGCTACACCTTC. This sequence encodes CASSLIPVRGYGYTF.

The chain combines TRBV6-5 with TRBJ1-1, with 8 bases identical to TRBD1. J gave up 5 bases and V 0 bases, and 5 bases lay outside the gene matches. Per germline, CDR1 MNHEY and CDR2 SVGAGI. The CDR3 loop spans 15 amino acids. DNA of the CDR3: TGTGCCAGCAGTTACTCGGGCAGGGGGCAGACTGAAGCTTTCTTT. Its translation: CASSYSGRGQTEAFF.

This chain joins TRBV7-8 and TRBJ1-2; 7 positions agree with TRBD1. The CDR3 loop spans 13 amino acids. The V and J ends lost 5 bases and 1 base, in that order; junction bases with no gene match: 1. Germline values: CDR1 SGHVS, CDR2 FQNEAQ. This chain's CDR3 is CASSRDSNYGYTF. The CDR3 nucleotides are TGTGCCAGCAGCAGGGACAGTAACTATGGCTACACCTTC. The variable domain in full, completed from reference TRBV7-8 and TRBJ1-2, reads GAGVSQSPRYKVAKRGQDVALRCDPISGHVSLFWYQQALGQGPEFLTYFQNEAQLDKSGLPSDRFFAERPEGSVSTLKIQRTQQEDSAVYLCASSRDSNYGYTFGSGTRLTVV.

CDR3 protein: CASSYPVGANTEAFF. The CDR3 DNA reads as TGTGCCAGCAGTTACCCGGTCGGAGCGAACACTGAAGCTTTCTTT. The V gene is TRBV6-6, the J gene TRBJ1-1; D is unresolved. The germline CDR1 and CDR2 sequences are MNHNY and SVGAGI (reference sequence). The CDR3 covers 15 residues. V was trimmed by 2 bases and J by 1 base, leaving 11 bases between them.

This CDR3 reads CASTRGPYNSPLHF. In DNA form, the CDR3 reads TGTGCCAGCACCAGGGGGCCTTATAATTCACCCCTCCACTTT. V is TRBV2 and J is TRBJ1-6; 8 bases map to TRBD1. This CDR3 comprises 14 residues. With V trimmed by 7 bases and J by 4 bases, 3 bases remained unmatched. CDR1 is SNHLY, CDR2 FYNNEI, per germline.

V gene TRBV2 combines with J gene TRBJ1-2, with 9 bases identical to TRBD1. There are 14 residues in the CDR3. Germline CDR1 is SNHLY and CDR2 is FYNNEI. Unmatched junction bases numbered 6, after V lost 3 bases and J lost 7 bases. CDR3 amino acids: CASSDWTGVGGYTF. The CDR3 DNA follows: TGTGCCAGCAGTGATTGGACAGGGGTGGGTGGCTACACCTTC.

The gene calls are TRBV11-1 and TRBJ2-3; D gene uncertain. Germline V gives CDR1 SGHAT, CDR2 FQDESV (reference sequence). The V and J ends lost 5 bases and 2 bases respectively, with 17 bases between them. This CDR3 region has 16 residues. CDR3 DNA: TGTGCCAGCAGCCCTGGCCGGGTACTCCTCACAGATACGCAGTATTTT. It encodes CASSPGRVLLTDTQYF.

The V call is TRBV4-2, the J call TRBJ2-7, with TRBD1 identical over 8 bases. Germline CDR1 LGHNA, CDR2 YNFKEQ. The junction had 4 bases not matched to a gene; V was cut back by 1 base and J by 5 bases. The CDR3 has 14 residues. CDR3 amino acids: CASSQAGGYHEQYF. In nucleotides, the CDR3 is TGTGCCAGCAGCCAAGCAGGGGGCTACCACGAGCAGTACTTC.

The chain joins TRBV5-6 to TRBJ1-1; 8 nucleotides agree with TRBD1. The CDR3 consists of 16 residues. Unmatched junction bases numbered 9, after V lost 1 base and J lost 4 bases. The germline gives CDR1 SGHDT, CDR2 YYEEEE. DNA of the CDR3: TGTGCCAGCAGCTTGAGGACCGGACAGGGATTCACTGAAGCTTTCTTT. This gives the protein CASSLRTGQGFTEAFF.

V gene TRBV6-6 combines with J gene TRBJ1-3, with D possibly TRBD1 on 5 matching bases. Germline-derived CDR1 and CDR2 are MNHNY and SVGAGI (reference sequence). The CDR3 has 15 amino acids. V lost 7 bases, J lost 0 bases, and 13 bases lay in between. This chain's CDR3 is CASTWGRGSGNTIYF. CDR3 coding DNA: TGTGCCAGCACGTGGGGCCGTGGCTCTGGAAACACCATATATTTT.

For this clone: This same CDR3 is encoded by further DNA sequences in the sample. This chain links TRBV18 with TRBJ1-1, with D perhaps TRBD1 (5 bases). Germline V gene data show CDR1 as KGHSH and CDR2 as LQKENI. The CDR3 runs to 13 residues. V lost 4 bases, J lost 3 bases, and 9 bases lay in between. As DNA, the CDR3 is TGTGCCAGCTCACTTCGGGGGGACACTGAAGCTTTCTTT. The encoded protein is CASSLRGDTEAFF.

This sequence joins TRBV5-1 and TRBJ1-6, with D tentatively TRBD1 (5 bases). Germline values: CDR1 SGHRS, CDR2 YFSETQ. The length of the CDR3 is 15 residues. Deletions cut 0 bases from V and 10 bases from J, with 14 bases between. The CDR3 loop reads CASSLALPGGSPLHF. Written as DNA, the CDR3 is TGCGCCAGCAGCTTGGCCTTGCCTGGGGGGTCACCCCTCCACTTT.

Only a few counts were recorded for this clone. This sequence joins TRBV5-6 and TRBJ1-4; 11 nucleotides agree with TRBD1. The CDR3 contains 15 residues. With 3 bases clipped from V and 8 bases from J, the junction kept 6 bases outside the gene matches. Germline CDR1 reads SGHDT; CDR2 reads YYEEEE. The CDR3 bases are TGTGCCAGCAGCTCGTCGGACAGGGGGCGAGAAAAACTGTTTTTT. As protein: CASSSSDRGREKLFF.

This chain connects TRBV19 to TRBJ1-4; 7 bases line up with TRBD1. Germline V lookup: CDR1 LNHDA, CDR2 SQIVND (reference sequence). The length of the CDR3 is 15 residues. V lost 4 bases to trimming and J lost 3 bases; unmatched junction nucleotides: 5. CDR3 protein: CASSKWGQPNEKLFF. Written as DNA, the CDR3 is TGTGCCAGTAGTAAATGGGGACAGCCTAATGAAAAACTGTTTTTT. Full variable domain (remainder filled in from reference TRBV19 and TRBJ1-4): DGGITQSPKYLFRKEGQNVTLSCEQNLNHDAMYWYRQDPGQGLRLIYYSQIVNDFQKGDIAEGYSVSREKKESFPLTVTSAQKNPTAFYLCASSKWGQPNEKLFFGSGTQLSVL.

The V call is TRBV6-5, the J call TRBJ1-5; 7 bases align to TRBD1. After removal of 0 bases from V and 4 bases from J, the junction contained 0 bases not matched to a gene. The V gene's germline CDR1 is MNHEY and CDR2 SVGAGI. The CDR3 is 14 amino acids. Here the CDR3 reads CASSYSDRNQPQHF. Written as DNA, the CDR3 is TGTGCCAGCAGTTACTCGGACAGGAATCAGCCCCAGCATTTT.

CDR3: CASSLAPASEQYF. The CDR3, as DNA: TGTGCCAGCAGCTTAGCCCCAGCGTCCGAGCAGTACTTC. This chain links TRBV11-2 with TRBJ2-7; D is ambiguous. Germline V CDR1 and CDR2: SGHAT, FQNNGV. The V gene lost 1 base and the J gene lost 6 bases, with 10 bases spanning the gap. The CDR3 is 13 residues long.

V is TRBV19 and J is TRBJ1-1; the match to TRBD1 covers 8 bases. Per germline, CDR1 LNHDA and CDR2 SQIVND (reference sequence). The CDR3 is 16 amino acids. The trim removed 6 bases at V and 0 bases at J, leaving 9 bases unmatched. Written as DNA, the CDR3 is TGTGCCAGTAGCCCGTTAGACAGGGGCGTGAACACTGAAGCTTTCTTT. This translates into CASSPLDRGVNTEAFF.

This clone was counted a few times. V and J are TRBV3-1 (or the pseudogene TRBV3-2) and TRBJ2-1; D is unclear. The CDR3 has 12 amino acids. CDR1 LGHDT and CDR2 YNNKEL come from the germline V gene (reference sequence). The V end was cut by 2 bases, the J end by 4 bases, with 3 bases between. Here the CDR3 reads CASSQIYNEQFF. The DNA for the CDR3 is TGTGCCAGCAGCCAAATATACAATGAGCAGTTCTTC.

The genes are TRBV2 and TRBJ1-5; D is uncertain. The V end was cut by 6 bases, the J end by 7 bases, with 10 bases between. From germline, CDR1 is SNHLY and CDR2 FYNNEI. This CDR3 contains 12 residues. CDR3 bases: TGTGCCAGCAGGAGGGTCGAGCAGCCCCAGCATTTT. It codes for CASRRVEQPQHF.

This sequence joins TRBV5-5 and TRBJ1-5; no definite D call. The CDR3 sequence is 15 residues long. Germline loops: CDR1 SGHKS, CDR2 YYEKEE (reference sequence). V dropped 4 bases and J dropped 0 bases, with 11 bases sitting between them. The CDR3 spells CASSAIDNSNQPQHF. The CDR3 region has the DNA TGTGCCAGCAGCGCGATCGACAATAGCAATCAGCCCCAGCATTTT. Full variable domain (outside the CDR3, taken from reference TRBV5-5 and TRBJ1-5): DAGVTQSPTHLIKTRGQQVTLRCSPISGHKSVSWYQQVLGQGPQFIFQYYEKEERGRGNFPDRFSARQFPNYSSELNVNALLLGDSALYLCASSAIDNSNQPQHFGDGTRLSIL.

The rearrangement links TRBV4-2 to TRBJ1-1; 9 bases agree with TRBD1. The CDR3 length is 15 residues. CDR1 and CDR2 (germline): LGHNA, YNFKEQ. The ends lost 0 bases at V and 7 bases at J; junction bases unmatched: 6. The CDR3 bases are TGTGCCAGCAGCCAAGAAAATACAGGGGGCGGTGAAGCTTTCTTT. Amino acid sequence: CASSQENTGGGEAFF.

V is TRBV12-3 or TRBV12-4 and J is TRBJ1-1; TRBD1 agrees at 7 bases. Unmatched junction bases numbered 2, after V lost 4 bases and J lost 6 bases. The CDR3 extends over 12 amino acids. Here the CDR3 DNA reads TGTGCCAGCAGTTCAAGGGGGCCTGAAGCTTTCTTT. Encoded protein: CASSSRGPEAFF.

The chain combines TRBV7-3 with TRBJ2-1; possible D gene TRBD1, 6 bases. V lost 5 bases and J 7 bases, leaving 18 bases between the germline ends. Germline CDR1 and CDR2: SGHTA and FQGTGA. The CDR3 totals 15 residues. DNA for the CDR3: TGTGCCAGCAGCCCAGCCTCAGGGGCCCTGAATGAGCAGTTCTTC. Protein product: CASSPASGALNEQFF.

The rearrangement links TRBV12-3 or TRBV12-4 to TRBJ2-5; 7 bases map to TRBD1. The CDR3 has 13 amino acids. V lost 3 bases to trimming and J lost 5 bases; unmatched junction nucleotides: 3. DNA for the CDR3: TGTGCCAGCAGTTTGAGGGGGCCGGAGACCCAGTACTTC. This gives the protein CASSLRGPETQYF.

The chain recombines TRBV5-1 with TRBJ2-3, with 8 positions matching TRBD2. Germline CDR1 SGHRS, CDR2 YFSETQ. The trim removed 2 bases at V and 2 bases at J, leaving 10 bases unmatched. The CDR3 runs 17 residues. DNA of the CDR3: TGCGCCAGCAGCTTTCGACGCGGGGGGTCCCTCACAGATACGCAGTATTTT. Translating gives CASSFRRGGSLTDTQYF. Filled out from reference TRBV5-1 and TRBJ2-3, the complete variable domain reads KAGVTQTPRYLIKTRGQQVTLSCSPISGHRSVSWYQQTPGQGLQFLFEYFSETQRNKGNFPGRFSGRQFSNSRSEMNVSTLELGDSALYLCASSFRRGGSLTDTQYFGPGTRLTVL.

J is TRBJ1-6 and V is TRBV7-6; 12 bases fit TRBD1. Germline V gene lookup returns CDR1 SGHVS and CDR2 FNYEAQ. This CDR3 spans 16 amino acids. The V segment lost 5 bases and the J segment 8 bases; nucleotides outside the gene matches: 7. As DNA, the CDR3 is TGTGCCAGCAGCCCAGGGACAGGGGGCTTATATTCACCCCTCCACTTT. This translates into CASSPGTGGLYSPLHF.

CDR3 region: CATSDHRDNPDTQYF. In DNA, the CDR3 is TGTGCCACCAGTGATCACCGGGACAACCCAGATACGCAGTATTTT. The chain joins TRBV24-1 to TRBJ2-3; D might be TRBD1 (6 bases). Germline CDR1 KGHDR, CDR2 SFDVKD. This CDR3 spans 15 amino acids. V dropped 3 bases and J dropped 4 bases, with 13 bases sitting between them.